This is a list of T cell receptor beta chains from one sample in a study of cytotoxic CD8 clonotypes in ibrutinib-treated CLL. This table comes from immunoSEQ multiplex PCR, and its TCRdb copy is limited to in-frame clones, with some not included. The data contain around 30,000 clones, 62% of them singletons. This specimen consisted of PBMCs, obtained before ibrutinib treatment. The receptors stem from a human donor with chronic lymphocytic leukemia. CDR3s leave out the opening cysteine and the closing phenylalanine or tryptophan.

V gene,J gene,CDR3 protein
TRBV27,TRBJ1-2,ASSFRRRRWDAYGYT
TRBV5-1,TRBJ1-3,ASAEGDTIY
TRBV19,TRBJ2-1,ASSIGPAMSGRALEQF
TRBV4-1,TRBJ1-4,ASSQTAGPINEKLF
TRBV18,TRBJ2-1,ASSLVGQGVRNEQF
TRBV5-4,TRBJ2-7,ASSPGQYEQY
TRBV4-2,TRBJ2-7,ASSPAGTASYEQY
TRBV2,TRBJ1-1,ASSGEGTEAF
TRBV19,TRBJ1-1,ASSTSDGGTEAF
TRBV11-2,TRBJ1-1,ASSLAGTATEAF
TRBV5-4,TRBJ2-7,ASSYRPSEQY
TRBV7-9,TRBJ1-2,ASAPPGIYGYT
TRBV7-8,TRBJ1-1,ASSPRQGAFMNTEAF
TRBV9,TRBJ2-3,ASSGPSRGDTQY
TRBV18,TRBJ2-7,ASSPTGQEIYEQY
TRBV5-5,TRBJ2-4,ASSLAGENIQY
TRBV19,TRBJ1-2,ASSRVAFYGYT
TRBV9,TRBJ2-3,ASRVGGGTQY
TRBV6-5,TRBJ2-7,ASSYGGGSLYEQY
TRBV27,TRBJ2-7,ASRLPRSGGGYEQY
TRBV7-9,TRBJ2-7,ASSFPTGGDEQY
TRBV28,TRBJ2-5,ASSFNRDSGETQY
TRBV11-2,TRBJ2-4,ASSLGGIQY
TRBV28,TRBJ2-7,ASSFQGQSYEQY
TRBV4-1,TRBJ2-1,ASSQVRHGSSYNEQF
TRBV13,TRBJ2-3,ASSSRGGTGVWRTDTQY
TRBV10-2,TRBJ2-2,ASSESASGELGGELF
TRBV5-4,TRBJ2-1,ASSLSRGDEQF
TRBV7-8,TRBJ2-2,ASRRGRTSSVSSAGELF
TRBV2,TRBJ2-1,ASTADEPSYNEQF
TRBV6-6,TRBJ1-4,ASSRDRGTEKLF
TRBV28,TRBJ2-3,ASSQITGGSTDTQY
TRBV7-9,TRBJ2-7,ASSLVGLAGEGTYEQY
TRBV6-1,TRBJ1-1,ASQLGQINTEAF
TRBV28,TRBJ1-2,ASSFGGDSAVYGYT
TRBV25-1,TRBJ2-7,ASSDPTREQY
TRBV5-5,TRBJ2-1,ASKKGQGNGEQF
TRBV2,TRBJ2-7,ASEGQGAYEQY
TRBV2,TRBJ2-1,ASRRQVDNEQF
TRBV19,TRBJ1-1,ASSIGFPGLGTEAF